The 2 T cell receptor beta chains below come from one sample, sequenced in a study of cytomegalovirus exposure and HLA in healthy donors. TCRdb's copy holds only in-frame clones and misses some; the assay was immunoSEQ multiplex PCR. The sample carries about 360,000 clones, around 86% recorded once. The sequenced material came from PBMCs. The source is a woman younger than 30 in good health and CMV-seronegative.

This chain links TRBV6-1 with TRBJ1-1; a possible D gene is TRBD1 (5 bases). V was cut by 4 bases and J by 0 bases, with 18 bases left in between. Germline V gene sequence: CDR1 MNHNS, CDR2 SASEGT. The CDR3 consists of 17 residues. This chain's CDR3 is CASSVLGTASMNTEAFF. CDR3 bases: TGTGCCAGCAGTGTCCTTGGGACTGCTTCCATGAACACTGAAGCTTTCTTT.

The genes are TRBV15 and TRBJ2-1; TRBD1 matches at 7 bases. This CDR3 region has 14 residues. The germline V gene has CDR1 LNHNV and CDR2 YYDKDF (reference sequence). With 5 bases clipped from V and 5 bases from J, the junction kept 6 bases outside the gene matches. The CDR3 protein is CATSEGQANNEQFF. CDR3 sequence (DNA): TGTGCCACCAGCGAAGGACAGGCAAACAATGAGCAGTTCTTC.